The present TCR beta chain was sequenced within a study of cytomegalovirus exposure and HLA in healthy donors. Study results and limitations: Several of the most significant clusters appeared, in a later analysis, to be linked to common viral pathogens. TCR beta sequences reportedly predicted most subjects' HLA-A and HLA-B alleles accurately.

Germline V gene lookup returns CDR1 ENHRY and CDR2 SYGVKD. V shed 3 bases, J shed 2 bases, and the junction held 1 base outside the gene matches. The CDR3 loop spans 14 amino acids. The study ran its PCR with 60 Vbeta and 13 Jbeta primers. Profiled with immunoSEQ multiplex PCR; TCRdb holds only in-frame clones, not every one. The sample's table shows fewer than 100,000 clones. For this clone: No antigen is known for it.

Sequencing used PBMCs. The origin of this receptor is a man in his late teens or twenties in good health and CMV-seropositive. The chain couples TRBV10-3 to TRBJ1-3, with 7 bases matching TRBD1. This CDR3 reads CAISEQGTGNTIYF. The CDR3, as DNA: TGTGCCATCAGTGAACAGGGGACTGGAAACACCATATATTTT.